A single sample gave rise to the 17 T cell receptor beta chains below, sequenced in a study of blood T cell repertoires in COVID-19. Sequencing was performed with immunoSEQ multiplex PCR; in TCRdb, only in-frame clones are kept and a portion is missing. The sample consists of 100,000 to 150,000 clones, less than 90% of them appearing once. The sample was peripheral blood. The receptors were sampled from a woman younger than 45 who had recovered from COVID-19.

The V gene is TRBV7-9, the J gene TRBJ2-1, with a possible D match to TRBD2 (7 bases). Germline CDR1 SEHNR, CDR2 FQNEAQ (reference sequence). Trimming took off 0 bases at V and 8 bases at J, with 11 bases between the two ends. This CDR3 comprises 14 residues. CDR3 DNA sequence: TGTGCCAGCAGCTTAGCGGGGGGGCCTCATGAGCAGTTCTTC. Protein: CASSLAGGPHEQFF.

The chain's CDR3 is CASSSTGKTNEKLFF. The CDR3 coding sequence is TGCGCCAGCAGCTCAACAGGGAAGACTAATGAAAAACTGTTTTTT. This chain joins TRBV5-1 and TRBJ1-4; D is possibly TRBD1 (6 bases). CDR3 length: 15 residues. Trimming took 3 bases from V and 2 from J, leaving 11 bases between them. Germline V gene lookup returns CDR1 SGHRS and CDR2 YFSETQ.

The chain carries TRBV11-2 and TRBJ2-7; 9 bases are shared with TRBD2. J was trimmed by 5 bases and V by 8 bases; bases with no gene match: 13. The CDR3 has 15 amino acids. Germline V gene sequence: CDR1 SGHAT, CDR2 FQNNGV. Here the CDR3 reads CASADSGTSKDEQYF. The DNA of the CDR3 is TGTGCCAGCGCGGACTCTGGGACTAGCAAGGACGAGCAGTACTTC.

There are a few counts of this clone. The chain employs TRBV27 and TRBJ1-2; D gene unclear. CDR1 MNHEY and CDR2 SMNVEV come from the germline V gene (reference sequence). The ends were cut back, 2 bases at V and 4 bases at J, with 8 bases in the middle. This CDR3 region has 13 residues. CDR3 sequence reads: CASSLGSGYGYTF. The CDR3 nucleotides read TGTGCCAGCAGTTTAGGCAGCGGCTATGGCTACACCTTC.

The rearrangement joins TRBV19 to TRBJ2-6; 7 positions match TRBD1. Germline V gene sequence: CDR1 LNHDA, CDR2 SQIVND (reference sequence). After removal of 7 bases from V and 0 bases from J, the junction contained 9 bases not matched to a gene. The CDR3 is 17 residues long. For the CDR3, the DNA is TGTGCCAGTATCCAGAGGGGGCTAAGCTCTGGGGCCAACGTCCTGACTTTC. This encodes CASIQRGLSSGANVLTF.

The V gene is TRBV18, the J gene TRBJ1-1, with 7 positions matching TRBD1. Germline V gene sequence: CDR1 KGHSH, CDR2 LQKENI. V gave up 5 bases and J gave up 0 bases; unmatched junction bases: 6. The CDR3 length is 15 residues. This CDR3 reads CASSADRTMNTEAFF. CDR3 coding DNA: TGTGCCAGCTCAGCGGACAGGACCATGAACACTGAAGCTTTCTTT.

This clone was counted a few times. V usage is TRBV7-8 and J usage is TRBJ1-3; D is undetermined. The germline CDR1 and CDR2 sequences are SGHVS and FQNEAQ. This CDR3 comprises 16 residues. V was pared by 1 base and J by 0 bases, with 10 bases between. The chain's CDR3 is CASSLVSVTSGNTIYF. The CDR3 nucleotides are TGTGCCAGCAGCTTAGTGAGTGTTACCTCTGGAAACACCATATATTTT.

The J gene is TRBJ1-1, the V gene TRBV30; D perhaps matches TRBD1 (5 bases). V lost 2 bases and J lost 0, with 7 bases in between. Germline V lookup: CDR1 GTSNPN, CDR2 SVGIG (reference sequence). CDR3 size: 13 residues. In nucleotides, the CDR3 is TGTGCCTGGAGTCGGGACTTGAACACTGAAGCTTTCTTT. Its translation is CAWSRDLNTEAFF.

V and J are TRBV19 and TRBJ1-2; 7 bases are a match to TRBD1. Germline V gene lookup returns CDR1 LNHDA and CDR2 SQIVND (reference sequence). The CDR3 spans 14 residues. Trimming took 7 bases from V and 3 from J; bases not matched to a gene: 8. The CDR3 sequence is CASNNRGGDYGYTF. The CDR3 DNA reads TGTGCCAGTAATAACAGGGGAGGCGACTATGGCTACACCTTC.

The chain recombines TRBV9 with TRBJ2-2, with D possibly TRBD2 on 5 matching bases. The CDR3 contains 15 residues. Germline V gene data show CDR1 as SGDLS and CDR2 as YYNGEE. V lost 3 bases and J 1 base, leaving 10 bases between the germline ends. The DNA of the CDR3 is TGTGCCAGCAGCGAGACTGGACTGAACACCGGGGAGCTGTTTTTT. Translated: CASSETGLNTGELFF.

The J gene is TRBJ2-7, the V gene TRBV6-5; TRBD1 agrees at 8 bases. The CDR3 sequence is 15 residues long. V dropped 0 bases and J dropped 3; count of bases not matched to a gene: 4. Germline V gene lookup returns CDR1 MNHEY and CDR2 SVGAGI. CDR3 amino acids: CASSYSDRGSYEQYF. The CDR3 bases are TGTGCCAGCAGTTACTCCGACAGGGGTAGCTACGAGCAGTACTTC.

The genes are TRBV19 and TRBJ1-5; 7 bases are a match to TRBD1. Germline lookup yields CDR1 LNHDA and CDR2 SQIVND (reference sequence). Trimming removed 7 bases from V and 2 bases from J; junction bases left unmatched: 8. There are 15 residues in the CDR3. The CDR3 nucleotides read TGTGCCAGTAATGAGGGGGCCTTAGGCAATCAGCCCCAGCATTTT. Translation: CASNEGALGNQPQHF.

The chain couples TRBV9 to TRBJ1-2; 9 bases agree with TRBD1. Germline values: CDR1 SGDLS, CDR2 YYNGEE. This CDR3 spans 15 amino acids. V lost 3 bases, J lost 8 bases, and 11 bases stayed unmatched. Here the CDR3 DNA reads TGTGCCAGCAGCGGGGGACAGGGTATATCGTCGGGCTACACCTTC. It is translated as CASSGGQGISSGYTF.

The chain links TRBV29-1 to TRBJ2-5; TRBD2 matches 10 bases. This CDR3 spans 12 amino acids. Trimming took 6 bases from V and 5 from J; bases not matched to a gene: 3. Germline V lookup: CDR1 SQVTM, CDR2 ANQGSEA. The DNA for the CDR3 is TGCAGCGTAAGAGCGGGAGGGGAGACCCAGTACTTC. Translated: CSVRAGGETQYF. Using reference TRBV29-1 and TRBJ2-5 for the parts outside the CDR3, the full variable domain is SAVISQKPSRDICQRGTSLTIQCQVDSQVTMMFWYRQQPGQSLTLIATANQGSEATYESGFVIDKFPISRPNLTFSTLTVSNMSPEDSSIYLCSVRAGGETQYFGPGTRLLVL.

The genes are TRBV19 and TRBJ2-5, with D possibly TRBD2 on 6 matching bases. The CDR3 totals 14 residues. Germline values: CDR1 LNHDA, CDR2 SQIVND (reference sequence). V lost 6 bases to trimming and J lost 1 base, with 12 bases between them. The CDR3 spells CASRSRDFQETQYF. In DNA, the CDR3 is TGTGCCAGTAGAAGCCGGGACTTCCAAGAGACCCAGTACTTC.

The chain has TRBV3-1 (or the pseudogene TRBV3-2) and TRBJ2-5; D perhaps matches TRBD2 (6 bases). Germline V gene sequence: CDR1 LGHDT, CDR2 YNNKEL (reference sequence). Between the trimmed V and J ends, which lost 1 base and 2 bases, there was a span of 11 bases. The CDR3 runs to 15 residues. CDR3 loop: CASSQGTIPQETQYF. The CDR3 nucleotides are TGTGCCAGCAGCCAAGGGACTATACCTCAAGAGACCCAGTACTTC.

The chain is built from TRBV10-3 and TRBJ1-1; TRBD1 matches at 11 bases. Germline trimming cut 6 bases from V and 6 bases from J; bases unmatched to any gene: 9. The CDR3 is made up of 15 amino acids. CDR1 is ENHRY and CDR2 is SYGVKD in the germline V gene. The CDR3 nucleotides read TGTGCCATCAGGCCGGACAGGGGGCAGAGGGCTGAAGCTTTCTTT. This codes for CAIRPDRGQRAEAFF.